The clone carrying this T cell receptor beta chain counts as large (0.1 to 1%) by frequency. Its cognate antigen is unknown. The record originates from a study of T cells expressing NK-cell markers. The study's findings and limits: Of CD8+ T cells, 1.0-7.0% belonged to dominant NKG2C+ clonotypes in 5 to 7 donors. In several donors, dominant clonotypes made up about 28.3-60.1% of CD3+CD56-NKG2C+ cells.

It was by 5'RACE template switching with UMIs that TCR beta cDNA was made. TCRdb reanalyzed the 5' RACE reads, giving one entry per CDR3 protein sequence and no DNA. The table lists more than 550 distinct CDR3 sequences. The sequenced sample consisted of blood T cells: a sorted CD56 or NKG2C T cell subset, CD4+ or CD8+ T cells, or bulk PBMC T cells (not recorded which). The TCR was taken from a woman aged 18-70 years in good health.

This CDR3 is CASSDGTGHTTEAFF. V gene TRBV6-1 combines with J gene TRBJ1-1; TCRdb lists TRBD1, though no DNA is available to test this call. The CDR3 is 15 residues long. The germline gives CDR1 MNHNS, CDR2 SASEGT.